The clone carrying this T cell receptor (beta chain) was seen once. What it recognizes is unknown. The data were obtained in a study of cytomegalovirus exposure and HLA in healthy donors. Study results and limitations: It was taken for granted in presence/absence analyses that sequencing depth across donors was roughly uniform.

CDR1 and CDR2 from the germline V gene are MDHEN and SYDVKM. The CDR3 totals 17 residues. Trimming shortened V by 5 bases and J by 0 bases, and 18 bases separated the two germline ends. The PCR had 60 Vbeta and 13 Jbeta primers. Profiling relied on immunoSEQ multiplex PCR, and the TCRdb table lists in-frame clones only, not all of them. The data contain 150,000 to 200,000 clones, 80% to 85% of them singletons. The sequenced sample consisted of PBMCs. This TCR was recovered from a woman aged 40 to 55 in good health and CMV-seronegative. The chain has TRBV28 and TRBJ2-3; D may be TRBD2 (6 bases). The CDR3 loop reads CASSPTAGLTSTDTQYF. In DNA form, the CDR3 reads TGTGCCAGCAGTCCGACCGCGGGATTAACTAGCACAGATACGCAGTATTTT.